Reported below is one T cell receptor beta chain. Its antigen is undetermined. The table came from immunoSEQ multiplex PCR; TCRdb's copy has only in-frame clones and leaves some out. Of about 64,000 clones in the sample, about 80% were seen once. Patients who had autoimmune disease history or got systemic immunosuppression were left out. This specimen comes from a study of OX40 agonist ivuxolimab in advanced cancers. Study summary: Averaging roughly 60 years in age, with a range of roughly 23 to 85, the cohort was more than 75% male. Findings of the study overall: Certain nonresponders additionally had low normalized T-cell clonal expansion. Both CD4+ and CD8+ T cell populations in blood had undergone clonal expansion by week 6 at 0.1 to 3.0 mg/kg.

This CDR3 region has 13 residues. The V segment lost 5 bases and the J segment 4 bases; nucleotides outside the gene matches: 4. CDR1 is SGHNT, CDR2 YYREEE, per germline (reference sequence). The chain employs TRBV5-4 and TRBJ2-5, with TRBD1 identical over 8 bases. This TCR derives from an adult with an advanced solid tumor such as melanoma, head and neck, liver or kidney cancer. Sample: CD4+ or CD8+ T cells sorted from blood, taken in a trial of the OX40 agonist ivuxolimab. CDR3 amino acids: CASRDRVRETQYF. CDR3 in DNA: TGTGCCAGCAGGGACAGGGTTCGAGAGACCCAGTACTTC.